These 25 T cell receptor beta chains share one sample of origin, sequenced in a study of regulatory T cells in long-lasting Graves disease. Time point described: newly diagnosed GD, antithyroid drugs for less than 3 months. With RNA extracted from PBMCs as input, the TCR library was made. Investigators prepared the TCR beta libraries by applying iRepertoire HTBI primers and Arm-PCR of CDR3 regions. TCRdb processed the multiplex PCR reads anew with MiXCR; each CDR3 protein has one entry. The sample holds 400,000 to 650,000 distinct CDR3 sequences, around 15% seen once. This sample was shared with a second study, whose subject was T cells in Graves' hyperthyroidism and ophthalmopathy.

The source material was peripheral blood mononuclear cells (PBMCs), sampled at new diagnosis, from a patient treated with antithyroid drugs. The receptors originated from a woman aged 35 to 60 with Graves disease.

Only a few counts were recorded for this clonotype. The chain couples TRBV27 to TRBJ2-3; 7 bases match TRBD1. From germline, CDR1 is MNHEY and CDR2 SMNVEV (reference sequence). This CDR3 contains 15 residues. With V trimmed by 5 bases and J by 2 bases, 7 bases remained unmatched. The CDR3 reads CASSLRDRYTDTQYF. For the CDR3, the DNA is TGTGCCAGCAGTCTAAGGGACAGATACACAGATACGCAGTATTTT.

This clonotype came up many times. This rearrangement joins TRBV10-1 to TRBJ1-1, with 9 bases identical to TRBD1. Germline CDR1 WNHNN, CDR2 SYGVQD (reference sequence). J lost 3 bases, V lost 0 bases, and 8 bases had no gene match. This CDR3 has 17 residues. The CDR3 region is CASSESGTGFGYTEAFF. In DNA, the CDR3 is TGCGCCAGCAGTGAGTCGGGGACAGGGTTTGGCTACACTGAAGCTTTCTTT.

Regarding this clonotype: Germline is not matched at one junction end, which may reflect a read error. Here the CDR3 DNA reads TGCGCCAGGACCCCGGGACTAGCGGGGGGAAATGAGCAGTTCTTC. Residues: CARTPGLAGGNEQFF. V gene TRBV27 combines with J gene TRBJ2-1; TRBD2 agrees at 15 bases. This CDR3 is built from 15 residues. The germline V gene has CDR1 MNHEY and CDR2 SMNVEV (reference sequence).

This clonotype was seen at least ten times. The chain uses TRBV3-1 and TRBJ2-5; TRBD2 matches at 7 bases. This CDR3 has 15 residues. The germline V gene encodes CDR1 LGHDT and CDR2 YNNKEL (reference sequence). Losses at the gene ends were 1 base for V and 2 bases for J; bases not matched to a gene: 4. CDR3 DNA: TGTGCCAGCAGCCAAGGACTAGCCTTTCAAGAGACCCAGTACTTC. Translated: CASSQGLAFQETQYF.

On this clonotype itself: Possible read error: a much larger clone is one base away. The chain has TRBV7-2 and TRBJ2-3; D is possibly TRBD2 (6 bases). Trimming cost V 5 bases and J 2 bases, with 14 bases left between them. The length of the CDR3 is 15 residues. Germline V CDR1 and CDR2: SGHTA, FQGNSA. This CDR3 is CASSHGGAYTDTQYF. In nucleotides, the CDR3 is TGTGCCAGCAGCCACGGGGGTGCTTACACAGATACGCAGTATTTT.

V gene TRBV2 combines with J gene TRBJ2-7; possibly TRBD1 or TRBD2 for D (5 bases each). This CDR3 is built from 13 residues. V lost 11 bases to trimming and J lost 3 bases, with 17 bases between them. From germline, CDR1 is SNHLY and CDR2 FYNNEI. The CDR3 coding sequence is TGTGCCGTGGGGACCACCGCCGGCTACGAGCAGTACTTC. Protein product: CAVGTTAGYEQYF. The entire variable domain, with the rest obtained from reference TRBV2 and TRBJ2-7, is as follows: EPEVTQTPSHQVTQMGQEVILRCVPISNHLYFYWYRQILGQKVEFLVSFYNNEISEKSEIFDDQFSVERPDGSNFTLKIRSTKLEDSAMYFCAVGTTAGYEQYFGPGTRLTVT.

The sample holds many counts of this clonotype. The rearrangement uses TRBV28 and TRBJ2-2; D is unclear. CDR1 is MDHEN and CDR2 is SYDVKM in the germline V gene. Trimming took off 6 bases at V and 5 bases at J, with 7 bases between the two ends. The CDR3 contains 12 residues. The CDR3 DNA sequence: TGTGCCAGCAGCCTACTAACCGGGGAGCTGTTTTTT. It specifies CASSLLTGELFF.

This chain uses TRBV6-1 with TRBJ2-1; TRBD2 is a possible D gene (5 bases). V was clipped by 5 bases and J by 0 bases, with 17 bases between them. This CDR3 contains 17 residues. From germline, CDR1 is MNHNS and CDR2 SASEGT. DNA for the CDR3: TGTGCCAGCAGTCAAGACCGACTACCTAGCTCCTACAATGAGCAGTTCTTC. Its translation: CASSQDRLPSSYNEQFF.

This clonotype was counted many times. The rearrangement joins TRBV2 to TRBJ2-3; unclear D gene. The CDR3 is 13 amino acids. CDR1 is SNHLY and CDR2 is FYNNEI in the germline V gene. Trimming stripped 6 bases from V and 5 bases from J, with 12 bases between. Written as DNA, the CDR3 is TGTGCCAGCAGGGCCTTGAGTGTAGATACGCAGTATTTT. This codes for CASRALSVDTQYF.

This clonotype appeared a single time. The rearrangement links TRBV12-3 or TRBV12-4 to TRBJ1-2; D is undetermined. V lost 4 bases and J 8 bases, leaving 17 bases between the germline ends. The CDR3 is 14 amino acids. CDR3 nucleotide sequence: TGTGCCAGCAGTTCCTACACGGGGAGCGGGGGCTACACCTTC. Residues: CASSSYTGSGGYTF.

This clonotype came up many times. The CDR3 sequence is CSARGPRGHTEAFF. The CDR3 nucleotides are TGCAGTGCTAGAGGTCCCAGGGGGCACACTGAAGCTTTCTTT. The chain couples TRBV20-1 to TRBJ1-1, with 8 bases aligning to TRBD1. V dropped 1 base and J dropped 3; count of bases not matched to a gene: 4. CDR1 and CDR2 from the germline V gene are DFQATT and SNEGSKA (reference sequence). The CDR3 length is 14 residues.

In this sample, this clonotype turned up many times. The chain is built from TRBV28 and TRBJ1-4, with 8 bases matching TRBD1. Looked up from germline, CDR1 is MDHEN and CDR2 is SYDVKM. CDR3 length: 17 residues. V lost 8 bases to trimming and J lost 8 bases; unmatched junction nucleotides: 19. In nucleotides, the CDR3 is TGTGCCAGCCGCAGGGGGCTAAGAAAGTCGATGAGCGAAAAACTGTTTTTT. Its protein product is CASRRGLRKSMSEKLFF. Supplemented by reference TRBV28 and TRBJ1-4, the full variable domain reads DVKVTQSSRYLVKRTGEKVFLECVQDMDHENMFWYRQDPGLGLRLIYFSYDVKMKEKGDIPEGYSVSREKKERFSLILESASTNQTSMYLCASRRGLRKSMSEKLFFGSGTQLSVL.

This clonotype was counted many times. The chain has TRBV7-2 and TRBJ2-5; TRBD2 is a possible D gene (5 bases). V shed 2 bases and J shed 1 base, with 8 bases lying between them. The CDR3 has 14 residues. Looked up from germline, CDR1 is SGHTA and CDR2 is FQGNSA. CDR3 sequence (DNA): TGTGCCAGCAGCTTACGAGGGTTCCAAGAGACCCAGTACTTC. This translates into CASSLRGFQETQYF.

Turning to this clonotype: A junction boundary mismatches the germline segment, possibly from a read error. The V and J genes are TRBV27 and TRBJ1-2; D uncertain. The CDR3 runs to 18 residues. CDR1 and CDR2 from the germline V gene are MNHEY and SMNVEV (reference sequence). The CDR3 sequence: CASSFRPYGIPANYGCTF. DNA of the CDR3: TGTGCCAGCAGTTTTAGGCCCTACGGGATTCCAGCTAACTATGGCTGCACCTTC.

The chain joins TRBV28 to TRBJ2-5; 7 nucleotides agree with TRBD2. This CDR3 is built from 15 residues. The J segment lost 6 bases and the V segment lost 2 bases, leaving 9 bases of the junction unmatched. Germline values: CDR1 MDHEN, CDR2 SYDVKM. The CDR3 sequence: CASSLDSTSVQTQYF. CDR3 coding DNA: TGTGCCAGCAGTTTAGACAGCACTAGCGTCCAGACCCAGTACTTC.

The gene calls are TRBV9 and TRBJ2-3; D gene unclear. The V and J ends lost 4 bases and 5 bases respectively, with 17 bases between them. The germline V gene encodes CDR1 SGDLS and CDR2 YYNGEE. The CDR3 length is 15 residues. In DNA, the CDR3 is TGTGCCAGCAGCCCCGAAACCGCGGTAGGAGATACGCAGTATTTT. Its protein product is CASSPETAVGDTQYF.

This clonotype was picked up many times. This chain joins TRBV3-1 and TRBJ2-7, with D perhaps TRBD1 (6 bases). Germline lookup yields CDR1 LGHDT and CDR2 YNNKEL (reference sequence). V was cut by 3 bases and J by 0 bases, with 15 bases left in between. The CDR3 runs to 16 residues. This CDR3 is CASSQVPRGGSYEQYF. In DNA, the CDR3 is TGTGCCAGCAGCCAGGTTCCCCGAGGGGGCTCCTACGAGCAGTACTTC.

The chain joins TRBV24-1 to TRBJ2-3, with D unresolved. This CDR3 contains 14 residues. The V gene lost 6 bases and the J gene lost 4 bases, with 13 bases spanning the gap. Germline lookup yields CDR1 KGHDR and CDR2 SFDVKD. The CDR3 here is CATSKASAADTQYF. CDR3 in DNA: TGTGCCACCAGTAAGGCCTCGGCGGCAGATACGCAGTATTTT.

This clonotype was detected ten times or more. The CDR3 region is CASSSQGLETQYF. DNA for the CDR3: TGTGCCAGCAGCTCACAGGGCCTAGAGACCCAGTACTTC. This sequence joins TRBV28 and TRBJ2-5; a possible D gene is TRBD1 (6 bases). The V gene lost 6 bases and the J gene lost 4 bases, with 12 bases spanning the gap. The V gene's germline CDR1 is MDHEN and CDR2 SYDVKM. The CDR3 is made up of 13 amino acids.

This clonotype was counted a few times. The chain combines TRBV28 with TRBJ1-2; unclear D gene. Looked up from germline, CDR1 is MDHEN and CDR2 is SYDVKM. The CDR3 is 15 residues long. Trimming removed 7 bases at V and 8 bases at J, with 23 bases between. The CDR3 region is CASTPLHGSREGYTF. CDR3 in DNA: TGTGCCAGCACCCCTTTGCACGGGAGTCGCGAGGGCTACACCTTC.

This clonotype was seen many times. The chain has TRBV7-8 and TRBJ1-5; no definite D call. Trimming removed 5 bases at V and 5 bases at J, with 7 bases between. Germline CDR1 is SGHVS and CDR2 is FQNEAQ. This CDR3 spans 12 amino acids. In DNA, the CDR3 is TGTGCCAGCAGCGATACTGATCAGCCCCAGCATTTT. As protein: CASSDTDQPQHF. Variable domain in full (rest from reference TRBV7-8 and TRBJ1-5): GAGVSQSPRYKVAKRGQDVALRCDPISGHVSLFWYQQALGQGPEFLTYFQNEAQLDKSGLPSDRFFAERPEGSVSTLKIQRTQQEDSAVYLCASSDTDQPQHFGDGTRLSIL.

The rearrangement uses TRBV30 and TRBJ2-3; no clear D. CDR3 length: 11 amino acids. The ends were cut back, 0 bases at V and 9 bases at J, with 7 bases in the middle. Germline CDR1 is GTSNPN and CDR2 is SVGIG (reference sequence). CDR3: CAWSVLFTQYF. The CDR3 nucleotides read TGTGCCTGGAGTGTACTATTCACGCAGTATTTT.

This clonotype was seen more than once but under ten times. The chain combines TRBV27 with TRBJ2-2; the D is unclear. There are 15 residues in the CDR3. Per germline, CDR1 MNHEY and CDR2 SMNVEV (reference sequence). V shed 2 bases and J shed 5 bases, with 12 bases lying between them. The CDR3 loop is CASSLPQTLTGELFF. CDR3 in DNA: TGTGCCAGCAGTTTACCCCAGACATTGACCGGGGAGCTGTTTTTT.

Details on this clonotype: A far larger clone lies a single base away; this is likely a read error. V gene TRBV11-2 combines with J gene TRBJ2-7; D may be TRBD1 (6 bases). V shed 4 bases and J shed 3 bases, with 19 bases lying between them. The CDR3 extends over 16 amino acids. CDR1 and CDR2 (germline): SGHAT, FQNNGV. This CDR3 is CASSSLGTRGLYEQYF. The CDR3 nucleotides are TGTGCCAGCAGCTCGCTCGGGACAAGGGGCCTCTACGAGCAGTACTTC.

This clonotype has ten or more counts. The chain joins TRBV12-3 or TRBV12-4 to TRBJ2-1; D is possibly TRBD2 (6 bases). Trimming stripped 2 bases from V and 8 bases from J, with 10 bases between. This CDR3 is built from 13 residues. CDR3 region: CASSLRRGYEQFF. The CDR3 region has the DNA TGTGCCAGCAGTTTAAGGAGGGGCTATGAGCAGTTCTTC.